A selection of T cell receptor beta chains follows, all from one sample in a study of spatial heterogeneity in lung cancer. TCRdb re-called the 5' RACE reads through MiXCR, storing one row per CDR3 protein. The data show about 11,000 distinct CDR3 sequences, around 3.6% seen once. The input for sequencing was normal lung tissue next to the tumor, taken at surgery. These receptors were obtained from a male donor with early-stage non-small cell lung cancer. The CDR3 runs from the conserved cysteine through the conserved F or W. A D gene is named only where the DNA matches it firmly. The size entry is marked missing in some rows and otherwise reads once, few, many or a size class.

CDR3 DNA: TGTGCCAGCAGTGGGGACTGGGGAGGGGCAGATACGCAGTATTTT; CDR3 protein: CASSGDWGGADTQYF; J gene: TRBJ2-3; V gene: TRBV12-3/TRBV12-4; D gene: TRBD2; clone size: many
CDR3 DNA: TGTGCCAGCAGTTACCAGGGGACCCAAGAGACCCAGTACTTC; CDR3 protein: CASSYQGTQETQYF; J gene: TRBJ2-5; V gene: TRBV12-3/TRBV12-4; D gene: .; clone size: medium-sized
CDR3 DNA: TGTGCCAGCAGTTTAGTCCAGCGGGGGGGCCCGGCCCACGAGCAGTACTTC; CDR3 protein: CASSLVQRGGPAHEQYF; J gene: TRBJ2-7; V gene: TRBV27; D gene: TRBD2; clone size: few
CDR3 DNA: TGTGCCAGCACCGAAACGACTAGCACCTACAATGAGCAGTTCTTC; CDR3 protein: CASTETTSTYNEQFF; J gene: TRBJ2-1; V gene: TRBV12-3/TRBV12-4; D gene: TRBD2; clone size: many
CDR3 DNA: TGTGCCAGCAGTTCGTCCGGGACAGGGGGCACCTTCGCGAACACCGGGGAGCTGTTTTTT; CDR3 protein: CASSSSGTGGTFANTGELFF; J gene: TRBJ2-2; V gene: TRBV28; D gene: TRBD1; clone size: many
CDR3 DNA: TGTGCCAGCAGTATCGGGACAATGAACACTGAAGCTTTCTTT; CDR3 protein: CASSIGTMNTEAFF; J gene: TRBJ1-1; V gene: TRBV27; D gene: .; clone size: few
CDR3 DNA: TGTGCCAGCAGTTACACAGGAAAATCCTACGAGCAGTACTTC; CDR3 protein: CASSYTGKSYEQYF; J gene: TRBJ2-7; V gene: TRBV28; D gene: .; clone size: many
CDR3 DNA: TGTGCCAGCAGTGGTGGGGGACTAGCGGGAGTCAGAGAGACCCAGTACTTC; CDR3 protein: CASSGGGLAGVRETQYF; J gene: TRBJ2-5; V gene: TRBV9; D gene: TRBD2; clone size: many
CDR3 DNA: TGTGCCAGCTCCGGGACAGGGGCTGGAAACACCATATATTTT; CDR3 protein: CASSGTGAGNTIYF; J gene: TRBJ1-3; V gene: TRBV25-1; D gene: TRBD1; clone size: .
CDR3 DNA: TGTGCCAGCAGCCCAAAAGAGACCCAGTACTTC; CDR3 protein: CASSPKETQYF; J gene: TRBJ2-5; V gene: TRBV7-9; D gene: .; clone size: many
CDR3 DNA: TGCAGCGTTGAAGATAATGAGACCCAGTACTTC; CDR3 protein: CSVEDNETQYF; J gene: TRBJ2-5; V gene: TRBV29-1; D gene: .; clone size: medium-sized
CDR3 DNA: TGTGCCAGCAGCCTCCGCGGGGTAGCGGGGTGGTACGAGCAGTACTTC; CDR3 protein: CASSLRGVAGWYEQYF; J gene: TRBJ2-7; V gene: TRBV3-1; D gene: TRBD2; clone size: many
CDR3 DNA: TGTGCCAGTAGTATTTGGGCTTTGAACCCCTCTGGGGCCAACGTCCTGACTTTC; CDR3 protein: CASSIWALNPSGANVLTF; J gene: TRBJ2-6; V gene: TRBV19; D gene: .; clone size: many
CDR3 DNA: TGCAGCGTCCCCACGGGCCGGGAGTTCTCAGATACGCAGTATTTT; CDR3 protein: CSVPTGREFSDTQYF; J gene: TRBJ2-3; V gene: TRBV29-1; D gene: .; clone size: many
CDR3 DNA: TGTGCCAGCAGGAGGGACAGAAACTACGAGCAGTACTTC; CDR3 protein: CASRRDRNYEQYF; J gene: TRBJ2-7; V gene: TRBV7-9; D gene: TRBD1; clone size: many
CDR3 DNA: TGTGCCAGCAGAGGACAAGCCTACGAGCAGTACTTC; CDR3 protein: CASRGQAYEQYF; J gene: TRBJ2-7; V gene: TRBV12-3/TRBV12-4; D gene: .; clone size: many
CDR3 DNA: TGCGCCAGCAGCTTGCCGGGAGTAAATTCACCCCTCCACTTT; CDR3 protein: CASSLPGVNSPLHF; J gene: TRBJ1-6; V gene: TRBV5-1; D gene: .; clone size: many
CDR3 DNA: TGTGCCAGCAGCTTAGGGGCCAGGGTGGAAACAGATACGCAGTATTTT; CDR3 protein: CASSLGARVETDTQYF; J gene: TRBJ2-3; V gene: TRBV7-3; D gene: .; clone size: once
CDR3 DNA: TGCAGCTTTGACAGGGGCCGCACCGGGGAGCTGTTTTTT; CDR3 protein: CSFDRGRTGELFF; J gene: TRBJ2-2; V gene: TRBV29-1; D gene: TRBD1; clone size: many
CDR3 DNA: TGTGCCATCAGTTCACACTCAGGCGCCTACGAGCAGTACTTC; CDR3 protein: CAISSHSGAYEQYF; J gene: TRBJ2-7; V gene: TRBV10-3; D gene: .; clone size: many
CDR3 DNA: TGCGCCAGCAGGACCGACACGACGGGCTACACCTTC; CDR3 protein: CASRTDTTGYTF; J gene: TRBJ1-2; V gene: TRBV5-1; D gene: .; clone size: medium-sized
CDR3 DNA: TGTGCCATCAGGGGGAGCGACAGGGATAAGAGTTACACCTTC; CDR3 protein: CAIRGSDRDKSYTF; J gene: TRBJ1-2; V gene: TRBV10-3; D gene: TRBD1; clone size: many
CDR3 DNA: TGCAGTGCTACTCAGAATTCGGGGGAGGGTACTGAAGCTTTCTTT; CDR3 protein: CSATQNSGEGTEAFF; J gene: TRBJ1-1; V gene: TRBV20-1; D gene: .; clone size: many
CDR3 DNA: TGCAGTGCTAGAGGGCCGGGACTAGAGTTAAGTCTCTCCTACAATGAGCAGTTCTTC; CDR3 protein: CSARGPGLELSLSYNEQFF; J gene: TRBJ2-1; V gene: TRBV20-1; D gene: TRBD2; clone size: many
CDR3 DNA: TGCAGCATATACAGGGGAGAGACCCAGTACTTC; CDR3 protein: CSIYRGETQYF; J gene: TRBJ2-5; V gene: TRBV29-1; D gene: TRBD1; clone size: few
CDR3 DNA: TGTGCCAGCAGCTTAGTTCCCCCGGGCCCAGGAGCCGGAAACTATGGCTACACCTTC; CDR3 protein: CASSLVPPGPGAGNYGYTF; J gene: TRBJ1-2; V gene: TRBV7-6; D gene: .; clone size: medium-sized
CDR3 DNA: TGTGCCAGCAGTGTCGGTCAGGGGAGTTTCGAGACCCAGTACTTC; CDR3 protein: CASSVGQGSFETQYF; J gene: TRBJ2-5; V gene: TRBV2; D gene: .; clone size: .
CDR3 DNA: TGTGCCAGCTCACCGGACAGGGCTAGCAATCAGCCCCAGCATTTT; CDR3 protein: CASSPDRASNQPQHF; J gene: TRBJ1-5; V gene: TRBV18; D gene: TRBD1; clone size: medium-sized
CDR3 DNA: TGTGCCAGCAGTCCGAACTACGAGCAGTACTTC; CDR3 protein: CASSPNYEQYF; J gene: TRBJ2-7; V gene: TRBV28; D gene: .; clone size: few
CDR3 DNA: TGTGCCAGCAATCCTATTGGGCGGAGGGGAGTGGAGACCCAGTACTTC; CDR3 protein: CASNPIGRRGVETQYF; J gene: TRBJ2-5; V gene: TRBV6-6; D gene: .; clone size: many
CDR3 DNA: TGTGCCACCAGCTTAACAGGGGATGACGAGCAGTACTTC; CDR3 protein: CATSLTGDDEQYF; J gene: TRBJ2-7; V gene: TRBV24-1; D gene: TRBD1; clone size: many
CDR3 DNA: TGTGCCAGCAGCCTCGGAAGAGGAGGAACCTCCGGCGAGCAGTACTTC; CDR3 protein: CASSLGRGGTSGEQYF; J gene: TRBJ2-7; V gene: TRBV3-1; D gene: .; clone size: medium-sized
CDR3 DNA: TGTGCCAGTAAGGTTAACTCTGGGGCCAACGTCCTGACTTTC; CDR3 protein: CASKVNSGANVLTF; J gene: TRBJ2-6; V gene: TRBV19; D gene: .; clone size: many
CDR3 DNA: TGCAGTGCTAGGATAGAAAGGACCCTCTATGGCTACACCTTC; CDR3 protein: CSARIERTLYGYTF; J gene: TRBJ1-2; V gene: TRBV20-1; D gene: .; clone size: .
CDR3 DNA: TGCAGTGCTCTCCAGGCCCTTGGGAATTCACCCCTCCACTTT; CDR3 protein: CSALQALGNSPLHF; J gene: TRBJ1-6; V gene: TRBV20-1; D gene: .; clone size: many
CDR3 DNA: TGTGCCACCAGCAGAGATCTCTGGGCAGTGAAGAAGTTCTTC; CDR3 protein: CATSRDLWAVKKFF; J gene: TRBJ2-1; V gene: TRBV15; D gene: .; clone size: many
CDR3 DNA: TGCAGTGCTAGTCCCGGGGGACAGGCTTCTCTTGAAGCTTTCTTT; CDR3 protein: CSASPGGQASLEAFF; J gene: TRBJ1-1; V gene: TRBV20-1; D gene: TRBD1; clone size: many
CDR3 DNA: TGTGCCAGCAGTTGGGCAGGGGATGGGCAGCCCCAGCATTTT; CDR3 protein: CASSWAGDGQPQHF; J gene: TRBJ1-5; V gene: TRBV27; D gene: .; clone size: medium-sized
CDR3 DNA: TGTGCCACCAGTGATGGGTGGGGGAGGACAGATACGCAGTATTTT; CDR3 protein: CATSDGWGRTDTQYF; J gene: TRBJ2-3; V gene: TRBV24-1; D gene: .; clone size: medium-sized
CDR3 DNA: TGTGCCAGCATCGTAACAGGGCAGGGAACTGAAGCTTTCTTT; CDR3 protein: CASIVTGQGTEAFF; J gene: TRBJ1-1; V gene: TRBV6-1; D gene: .; clone size: many
CDR3 DNA: TGCGCCAGCAGTGTCACCGGCACAGATACGCAGTATTTT; CDR3 protein: CASSVTGTDTQYF; J gene: TRBJ2-3; V gene: TRBV10-2; D gene: .; clone size: many
CDR3 DNA: TGTGCCAGCAGCAACTTAGACGCGGCGGGCAAGAACACTGAAGCTTTCTTT; CDR3 protein: CASSNLDAAGKNTEAFF; J gene: TRBJ1-1; V gene: TRBV5-6; D gene: .; clone size: many
CDR3 DNA: TGTGCCAGCAGCTTAAGTATGGGGGTACGACAGCCCCAGCATTTT; CDR3 protein: CASSLSMGVRQPQHF; J gene: TRBJ1-5; V gene: TRBV5-5; D gene: .; clone size: medium-sized
CDR3 DNA: TGTGCCAGCAGCTACGAGGAGACCCAGTACTTC; CDR3 protein: CASSYEETQYF; J gene: TRBJ2-5; V gene: TRBV11-2; D gene: .; clone size: many
CDR3 DNA: TGTGCCAGCAGCTTAGGATATGGGACAGGGCACGAGGGCACTGAAGCTTTCTTT; CDR3 protein: CASSLGYGTGHEGTEAFF; J gene: TRBJ1-1; V gene: TRBV11-2; D gene: TRBD1; clone size: few
CDR3 DNA: TGTGCCAGCAGTCGGGACAGTAATAATTCACCCCTCCACTTT; CDR3 protein: CASSRDSNNSPLHF; J gene: TRBJ1-6; V gene: TRBV12-3/TRBV12-4; D gene: TRBD1; clone size: .
CDR3 DNA: TGCGCCAGCAGTGAGACAGGGTTAAATATCAATGAGCAGTTCTTC; CDR3 protein: CASSETGLNINEQFF; J gene: TRBJ2-1; V gene: TRBV10-1; D gene: .; clone size: medium-sized
CDR3 DNA: TGTGCCAGCAGCCCCACCGGGACAGCGAACACTGAAGCTTTCTTT; CDR3 protein: CASSPTGTANTEAFF; J gene: TRBJ1-1; V gene: TRBV9; D gene: TRBD1; clone size: many
CDR3 DNA: TGTGCCAGCAGCTCAACAATGGGGGGGACCTTTCAGCAGTTCTTC; CDR3 protein: CASSSTMGGTFQQFF; J gene: TRBJ2-1; V gene: TRBV7-9; D gene: TRBD2; clone size: many
CDR3 DNA: TGCGCCAGCAGCTTGGAGCCTCCCTTTAATACGCAGTATTTT; CDR3 protein: CASSLEPPFNTQYF; J gene: TRBJ2-3; V gene: TRBV5-1; D gene: .; clone size: many